This section outlines one T cell receptor beta chain sequence together with its context. Germline V gene sequence: CDR1 SGHRS, CDR2 YFSETQ. V was clipped by 3 bases and J by 3 bases, with 20 bases between them. The CDR3 spans 17 residues. This sample is drawn from a study of technical replicates of blood from several donors. Generated by immunoSEQ multiplex PCR, the TCRdb table keeps only in-frame clones and is missing some. In the table there are tens of thousands of clones, roughly nine tenths of which are singletons. The rearrangement joins TRBV5-1 to TRBJ2-3; D is ambiguous. What was sequenced was T cells isolated from PBMCs. This sequence originates from a human donor in good health. DNA of the CDR3: TGCGCCAGCAGCTCAGAGACACTCCACCCATCGACAGATACGCAGTATTTT. Amino acid sequence: CASSSETLHPSTDTQYF.